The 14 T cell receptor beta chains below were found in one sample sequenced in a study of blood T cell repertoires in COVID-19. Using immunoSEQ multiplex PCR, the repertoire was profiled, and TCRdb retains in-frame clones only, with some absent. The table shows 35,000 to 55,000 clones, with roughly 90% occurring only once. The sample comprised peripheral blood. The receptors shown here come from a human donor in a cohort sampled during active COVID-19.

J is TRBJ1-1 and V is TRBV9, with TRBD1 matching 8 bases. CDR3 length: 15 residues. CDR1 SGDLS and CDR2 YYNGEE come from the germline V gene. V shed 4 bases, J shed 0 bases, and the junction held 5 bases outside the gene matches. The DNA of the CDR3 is TGTGCCAGCAGCCCCCGCAGGGGGCTGAACACTGAAGCTTTCTTT. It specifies CASSPRRGLNTEAFF.

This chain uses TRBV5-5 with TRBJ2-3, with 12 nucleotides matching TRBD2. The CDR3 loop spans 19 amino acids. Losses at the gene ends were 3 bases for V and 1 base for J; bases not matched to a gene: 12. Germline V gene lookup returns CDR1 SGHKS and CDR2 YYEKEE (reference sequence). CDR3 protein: CASSSGLAGTPDRTDTQYF. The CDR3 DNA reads TGTGCCAGCAGCTCAGGACTAGCGGGGACACCTGACCGCACAGATACGCAGTATTTT.

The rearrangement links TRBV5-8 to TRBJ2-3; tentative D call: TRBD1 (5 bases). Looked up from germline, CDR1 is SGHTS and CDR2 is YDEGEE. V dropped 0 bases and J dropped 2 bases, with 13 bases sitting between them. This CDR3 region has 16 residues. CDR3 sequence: CASSLEGVRITDTQYF. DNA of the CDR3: TGTGCCAGCAGCTTGGAAGGGGTCCGAATCACAGATACGCAGTATTTT. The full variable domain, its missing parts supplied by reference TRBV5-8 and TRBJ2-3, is EAGVTQSPTHLIKTRGQQATLRCSPISGHTSVYWYQQALGLGLQFLLWYDEGEERNRGNFPPRFSGRQFPNYSSELNVNALELEDSALYLCASSLEGVRITDTQYFGPGTRLTVL.

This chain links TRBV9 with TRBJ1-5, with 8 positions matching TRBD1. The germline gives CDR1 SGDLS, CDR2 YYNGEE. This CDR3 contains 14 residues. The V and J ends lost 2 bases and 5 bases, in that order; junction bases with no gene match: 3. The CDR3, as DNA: TGTGCCAGCAGCGTGACAGGGGAGGATCAGCCCCAGCATTTT. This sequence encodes CASSVTGEDQPQHF.

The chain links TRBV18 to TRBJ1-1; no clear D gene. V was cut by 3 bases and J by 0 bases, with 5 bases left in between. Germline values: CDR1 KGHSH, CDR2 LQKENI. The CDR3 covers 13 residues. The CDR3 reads CASSPQMNTEAFF. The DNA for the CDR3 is TGTGCCAGCTCACCTCAAATGAACACTGAAGCTTTCTTT. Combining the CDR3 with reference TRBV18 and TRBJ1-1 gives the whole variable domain NAGVMQNPRHLVRRRGQEARLRCSPMKGHSHVYWYRQLPEEGLKFMVYLQKENIIDESGMPKERFSAEFPKEGPSILRIQQVVRGDSAAYFCASSPQMNTEAFFGQGTRLTVV.

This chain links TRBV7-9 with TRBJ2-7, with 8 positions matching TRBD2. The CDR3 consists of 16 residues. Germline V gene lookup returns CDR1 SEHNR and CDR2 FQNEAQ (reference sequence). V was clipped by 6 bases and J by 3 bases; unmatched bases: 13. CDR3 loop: CASSPPGGADIYEQYF. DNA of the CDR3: TGTGCCAGCAGTCCCCCCGGGGGGGCGGACATCTACGAGCAGTACTTC. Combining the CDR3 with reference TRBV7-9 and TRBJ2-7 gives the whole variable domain DTGVSQNPRHKITKRGQNVTFRCDPISEHNRLYWYRQTLGQGPEFLTYFQNEAQLEKSRLLSDRFSAERPKGSFSTLEIQRTEQGDSAMYLCASSPPGGADIYEQYFGPGTRLTVT.

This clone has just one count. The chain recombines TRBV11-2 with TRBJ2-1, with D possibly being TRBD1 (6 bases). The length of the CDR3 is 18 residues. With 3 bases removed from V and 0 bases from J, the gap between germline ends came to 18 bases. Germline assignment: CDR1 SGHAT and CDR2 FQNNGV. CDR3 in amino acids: CASSFKSFRGSSYNEQFF. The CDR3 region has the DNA TGTGCCAGCAGCTTTAAATCTTTTAGGGGGAGCTCCTACAATGAGCAGTTCTTC.

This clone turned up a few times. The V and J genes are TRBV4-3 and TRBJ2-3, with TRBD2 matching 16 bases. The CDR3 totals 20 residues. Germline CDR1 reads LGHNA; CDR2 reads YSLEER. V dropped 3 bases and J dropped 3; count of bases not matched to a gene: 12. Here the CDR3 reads CASSQRSGTSGGGGTDTQYF. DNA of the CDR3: TGCGCCAGCAGCCAGCGTTCCGGGACTAGCGGGGGGGGCGGGACAGATACGCAGTATTTT.

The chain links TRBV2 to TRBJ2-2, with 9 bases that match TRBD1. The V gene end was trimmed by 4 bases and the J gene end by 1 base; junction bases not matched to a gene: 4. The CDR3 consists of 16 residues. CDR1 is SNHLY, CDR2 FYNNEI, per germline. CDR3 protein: CASSGQGVKNTGELFF. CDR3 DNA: TGTGCCAGCAGTGGACAGGGGGTTAAGAACACCGGGGAGCTGTTTTTT.

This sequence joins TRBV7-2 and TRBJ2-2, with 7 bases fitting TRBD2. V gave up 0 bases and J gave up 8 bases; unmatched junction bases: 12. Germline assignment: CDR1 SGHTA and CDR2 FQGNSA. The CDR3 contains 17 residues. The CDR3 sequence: CASSLASSASGRGELFF. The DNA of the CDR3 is TGTGCCAGCAGCTTAGCGTCGTCGGCTAGCGGACGAGGGGAGCTGTTTTTT.

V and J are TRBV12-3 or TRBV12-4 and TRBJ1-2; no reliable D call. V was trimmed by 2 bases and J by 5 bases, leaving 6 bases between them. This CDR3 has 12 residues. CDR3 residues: CASSLLSYGYTF. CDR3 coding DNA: TGTGCCAGCAGTTTATTGTCGTATGGCTACACCTTC.

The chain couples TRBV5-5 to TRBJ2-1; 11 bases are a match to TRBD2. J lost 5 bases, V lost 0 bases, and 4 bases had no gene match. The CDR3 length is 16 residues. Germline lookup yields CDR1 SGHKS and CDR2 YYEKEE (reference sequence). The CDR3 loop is CASSLVRLAGNNEQFF. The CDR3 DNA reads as TGTGCCAGCAGCTTGGTGAGACTAGCGGGGAACAATGAGCAGTTCTTC.

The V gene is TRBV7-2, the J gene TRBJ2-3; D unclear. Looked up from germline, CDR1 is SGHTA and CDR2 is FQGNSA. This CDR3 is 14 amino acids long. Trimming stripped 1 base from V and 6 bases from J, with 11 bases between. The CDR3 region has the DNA TGTGCCAGCAGCTTAGGCGGCACCAAGGATACGCAGTATTTT. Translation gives CASSLGGTKDTQYF.

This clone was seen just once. CDR3: CASSYSAGTDTQYF. The CDR3 DNA sequence: TGTGCCAGCAGTTACTCAGCCGGCACAGATACGCAGTATTTT. The chain has TRBV6-6 and TRBJ2-3; no reliable D call. Germline CDR1 is MNHNY and CDR2 is SVGAGI (reference sequence). The CDR3 has 14 amino acids. V lost 0 bases and J 1 base, leaving 5 bases between the germline ends.